What follows describes a single TCR beta chain. The germline V gene encodes CDR1 SGHRS and CDR2 YFSETQ. The trim removed 1 base at V and 0 bases at J, leaving 7 bases unmatched. This CDR3 has 16 amino acids. Authors' analysis steps: For nucleated cells, counts were estimated from reference gene primer amplification. Here immunoSEQ multiplex PCR was the method, and the copy in TCRdb shows in-frame clones only, minus some. V and J calls plus clone size are reproduced from that table; the DNA served to infer D and trimming. This sample has about 170,000 clones, with roughly 80% found just once. The data stem from a study of blood T cell repertoires in COVID-19. Looking at the study overall: Acute and convalescent COVID-19 samples came from the United States, Italy and Spain.

The rearrangement links TRBV5-1 to TRBJ2-7; 7 bases are shared with TRBD1. Sequencing used peripheral blood. The source of this sequence is an elderly woman with acute or convalescent COVID-19. CDR3 bases: TGCGCCAGCAGCTTGTTGTTCGGGACAGACTCCTACGAGCAGTACTTC. Encoded protein: CASSLLFGTDSYEQYF.